The 24 T cell receptor beta chains below were found in one sample sequenced in a study of cytomegalovirus exposure and HLA in healthy donors. It was with 60 Vbeta and 13 Jbeta primers that the PCR ran. Clones were read by immunoSEQ multiplex PCR, and TCRdb kept only the in-frame ones, dropping some. The repertoire holds some 180,000 clones, with about four fifths as singletons. What was sequenced was PBMCs. Every receptor here comes from a woman aged 18-29 years in good health and CMV-seronegative.

The chain is built from TRBV27 and TRBJ2-1; 10 bases align to TRBD1. Germline CDR1 is MNHEY and CDR2 is SMNVEV (reference sequence). CDR3 size: 16 residues. V was pared by 6 bases and J by 5 bases, with 10 bases of the junction left unmatched. CDR3 DNA: TGTGCCAGCAGCCTACGGGACAGGGGAAAACACAATGAGCAGTTCTTC. Its translation: CASSLRDRGKHNEQFF.

The chain employs TRBV29-1 and TRBJ2-3; 13 bases are shared with TRBD2. Germline CDR1 reads SQVTM; CDR2 reads ANQGSEA. The V gene end was trimmed by 3 bases and the J gene end by 4 bases; junction bases not matched to a gene: 19. This CDR3 is built from 20 residues. The CDR3 DNA reads TGCAGCGTTGATGGTGCTGAACTAGCGGGAGGGCCAGGTGGGGCAGATACGCAGTATTTT. Translation: CSVDGAELAGGPGGADTQYF.

V gene TRBV6-5 combines with J gene TRBJ2-7, with TRBD2 as a possible D gene (5 bases). This CDR3 comprises 15 residues. Germline V gene sequence: CDR1 MNHEY, CDR2 SVGAGI. Trimming shortened V by 4 bases and J by 1 base, and 14 bases separated the two germline ends. DNA for the CDR3: TGTGCCAGCAGTTCTACTGGCGGGCCGTCCTACGAGCAGTACTTC. Translating gives CASSSTGGPSYEQYF.

The chain employs TRBV7-2 and TRBJ1-1; D call uncertain. The CDR3 loop spans 14 amino acids. Between the trimmed V and J ends, which lost 4 bases and 7 bases, there was a span of 16 bases. Germline V gives CDR1 SGHTA, CDR2 FQGNSA. Here the CDR3 reads CASSSNGAKIEAFF. The CDR3 DNA is TGTGCCAGCAGCTCAAACGGAGCAAAGATTGAAGCTTTCTTT.

This clone was seen only once. The chain has TRBV5-4 and TRBJ2-1; 11 bases agree with TRBD1. The CDR3 runs to 15 residues. Germline V gene sequence: CDR1 SGHNT, CDR2 YYREEE (reference sequence). The trim removed 4 bases at V and 8 bases at J, leaving 8 bases unmatched. CDR3: CASSRGTGGVDEQFF. The CDR3 nucleotides read TGTGCCAGCAGCCGCGGGACAGGGGGTGTGGATGAGCAGTTCTTC.

The CDR3 loop is CSGLGTSGSTDTQYF. The CDR3 nucleotides are TGCAGCGGGCTTGGGACTAGCGGGAGTACAGATACGCAGTATTTT. The rearrangement joins TRBV29-1 to TRBJ2-3; 14 bases agree with TRBD2. After removal of 7 bases from V and 3 bases from J, the junction contained 6 bases not matched to a gene. There are 15 residues in the CDR3. Germline-derived CDR1 and CDR2 are SQVTM and ANQGSEA.

This chain joins TRBV9 and TRBJ2-2, with 8 bases lining up with TRBD1. With 0 bases clipped from V and 4 bases from J, the junction kept 5 bases outside the gene matches. Germline CDR1 SGDLS, CDR2 YYNGEE. This CDR3 spans 16 amino acids. In DNA, the CDR3 is TGTGCCAGCAGCGTAGTCCCAGGGGGCCCCACCGGGGAGCTGTTTTTT. Translation gives CASSVVPGGPTGELFF.

The chain employs TRBV4-1 and TRBJ2-3; TRBD2 matches at 7 bases. CDR3 length: 17 residues. Germline lookup yields CDR1 MGHRA and CDR2 YSYEKL. V lost 0 bases to trimming and J lost 4 bases; unmatched junction nucleotides: 10. The CDR3 DNA sequence: TGCGCCAGCAGCCAAGATTTGGAGCGGGAAGTCGCAGATACGCAGTATTTT. Protein sequence: CASSQDLEREVADTQYF.

The chain is built from TRBV6-5 and TRBJ2-2; 8 bases agree with TRBD1. The J segment lost 3 bases and the V segment lost 0 bases, leaving 3 bases of the junction unmatched. CDR1 is MNHEY, CDR2 SVGAGI, per germline. The CDR3 contains 16 residues. The CDR3 bases are TGTGCCAGCAGTTACTCACAGGGGGAGTACACCGGGGAGCTGTTTTTT. It translates to CASSYSQGEYTGELFF.

This clone was seen a handful of times. The chain carries TRBV7-9 and TRBJ2-5, with D unclear. V dropped 3 bases and J dropped 5 bases, with 4 bases sitting between them. The CDR3 has 11 residues. From germline, CDR1 is SEHNR and CDR2 FQNEAQ (reference sequence). The CDR3 DNA reads TGTGCCAGCAGCTTCGGGGAGACCCAGTACTTC. Translating it yields CASSFGETQYF.

This clone was found once. The chain carries TRBV7-2 and TRBJ2-5, with D maybe TRBD2 (6 bases). CDR1 is SGHTA, CDR2 FQGNSA, per germline. Trimming removed 3 bases at V and 2 bases at J, with 13 bases between. The CDR3 has 15 amino acids. The CDR3 protein is CASSFRRGPQETQYF. For the CDR3, the DNA is TGTGCCAGCAGCTTTAGGCGGGGCCCTCAAGAGACCCAGTACTTC.

This rearrangement joins TRBV9 to TRBJ2-1, with D perhaps TRBD2 (5 bases). Trimming removed 5 bases at V and 0 bases at J, with 9 bases between. The CDR3 loop spans 14 amino acids. In germline, CDR1 is SGDLS, CDR2 YYNGEE. Written as DNA, the CDR3 is TGTGCCAGCAGTCGGACTGACTCCTACAATGAGCAGTTCTTC. Translated, it gives CASSRTDSYNEQFF.

The rearrangement links TRBV6-5 to TRBJ2-1, with 14 bases identical to TRBD2. Germline values: CDR1 MNHEY, CDR2 SVGAGI. CDR3 length equals 15 residues. V shed 2 bases, J shed 11 bases, and the junction held 5 bases outside the gene matches. CDR3 DNA: TGTGCCAGCAGTTACCCGGGACTAGCGGGAGCCCAGCAGTTCTTC. Translating it yields CASSYPGLAGAQQFF.

The V gene is TRBV25-1, the J gene TRBJ2-1; 7 bases agree with TRBD2. CDR1 and CDR2 from the germline V gene are MGHDK and SYGVNS. The CDR3 covers 18 residues. The V gene end was trimmed by 3 bases and the J gene end by 6 bases; junction bases not matched to a gene: 17. CDR3 residues: CASSDGSSGRLLVNEQFF. The CDR3 DNA reads TGTGCCAGCAGTGATGGGTCTAGCGGTAGGCTCCTTGTCAATGAGCAGTTCTTC.

The chain links TRBV19 to TRBJ2-7; 7 bases are a match to TRBD1. The CDR3 contains 15 residues. V lost 5 bases and J lost 0; bases outside the gene matches: 7. The V gene's germline CDR1 is LNHDA and CDR2 SQIVND (reference sequence). The CDR3 DNA reads as TGTGCCAGTAGTGCCGGACAGGCATTCTCCTACGAGCAGTACTTC. As protein: CASSAGQAFSYEQYF.

The chain recombines TRBV28 with TRBJ2-7; 10 positions match TRBD2. This CDR3 comprises 17 residues. Per germline, CDR1 MDHEN and CDR2 SYDVKM. Germline trimming cut 1 base from V and 0 bases from J; bases unmatched to any gene: 6. CDR3 bases: TGTGCCAGCAGTTTATCACTAGCGGGACAAAGCTCCTACGAGCAGTACTTC. Encoded protein: CASSLSLAGQSSYEQYF.

The genes are TRBV5-1 and TRBJ2-3; tentative D call: TRBD2 (6 bases). CDR1 and CDR2 (germline): SGHRS, YFSETQ. Trimming removed 0 bases at V and 3 bases at J, with 11 bases between. CDR3 size: 15 residues. The CDR3, as DNA: TGCGCCAGCAGCTTGGGGGTAGCGGAGACAGATACGCAGTATTTT. As protein: CASSLGVAETDTQYF.

V gene TRBV27 combines with J gene TRBJ2-1, with 7 bases identical to TRBD2. Germline CDR1 and CDR2: MNHEY and SMNVEV (reference sequence). Trimming at V came to 4 bases and at J to 5 bases, leaving 17 bases not matched to a gene. This CDR3 has 18 amino acids. Written as DNA, the CDR3 is TGTGCCAGCAGTTCTTTACCTGGTAGGCAGCGGGAACACAATGAGCAGTTCTTC. Protein: CASSSLPGRQREHNEQFF.

This clone has only one observation. The genes are TRBV12-5 and TRBJ2-3; 8 bases match TRBD2. The CDR3 has 15 residues. Germline V lookup: CDR1 LGHNT, CDR2 FRNRAP. V lost 7 bases, J lost 2 bases, and 8 bases stayed unmatched. The CDR3 DNA reads TGTGCTAGTGCCTTCGGGACTAGGAACACAGATACGCAGTATTTT. It encodes CASAFGTRNTDTQYF.

This clone was counted between two and nine times. The rearrangement uses TRBV6-6 and TRBJ2-5; possibly TRBD1 for D (5 bases). Germline loops: CDR1 MNHNY, CDR2 SVGAGI (reference sequence). The V end lost 4 bases, the J end lost 2 bases, and 14 bases lay between the germline ends. CDR3 length: 15 amino acids. The CDR3 here is CASSSRRGPQETQYF. The CDR3 nucleotides are TGTGCCAGCAGTTCCAGAAGGGGCCCGCAAGAGACCCAGTACTTC.

This clone was observed a handful of times. The rearrangement uses TRBV7-9 and TRBJ1-2; 10 nucleotides agree with TRBD1. The germline V gene encodes CDR1 SEHNR and CDR2 FQNEAQ (reference sequence). Trimming at V came to 3 bases and at J to 2 bases, leaving 0 bases not matched to a gene. The CDR3 has 14 amino acids. The CDR3 loop reads CASSLTGGNYGYTF. The CDR3 DNA follows: TGTGCCAGCAGCTTGACAGGGGGCAACTATGGCTACACCTTC.

The CDR3 nucleotides read TGTGCCAGCAGGAGGTCGACCGGGAATGAGCAGTTCTTC. Translating it yields CASRRSTGNEQFF. The V and J genes are TRBV6-5 and TRBJ2-1; D call uncertain. The V and J ends lost 6 bases and 7 bases respectively, with 13 bases between them. CDR1 is MNHEY, CDR2 SVGAGI, per germline. The CDR3 is 13 amino acids.

The sample holds one count of this clone. The chain uses TRBV7-9 and TRBJ2-7; 8 bases align to TRBD1. V was clipped by 5 bases and J by 7 bases; unmatched bases: 16. Germline CDR1 SEHNR, CDR2 FQNEAQ (reference sequence). This CDR3 is 16 amino acids long. For the CDR3, the DNA is TGTGCCAGCAGCGCCGGGGGAGGACAGGGTCGTAGGGAGCAGTACTTC. Translated: CASSAGGGQGRREQYF. The full variable domain, its missing parts supplied by reference TRBV7-9 and TRBJ2-7, is DTGVSQNPRHKITKRGQNVTFRCDPISEHNRLYWYRQTLGQGPEFLTYFQNEAQLEKSRLLSDRFSAERPKGSFSTLEIQRTEQGDSAMYLCASSAGGGQGRREQYFGPGTRLTVT.

The chain has TRBV20-1 and TRBJ1-1; D is perhaps TRBD1 (5 bases). Trimming took off 3 bases at V and 7 bases at J, with 9 bases between the two ends. The CDR3 length is 11 residues. Looked up from germline, CDR1 is DFQATT and CDR2 is SNEGSKA (reference sequence). In nucleotides, the CDR3 is TGCAGTGCTAGTGGGGCGAGTGAAGCTTTCTTT. Amino acid sequence: CSASGASEAFF.